The entry that follows covers one T cell receptor beta chain sequence. These data are taken from a study of blood T cell repertoires in COVID-19. V was shortened by 10 bases and J by 5 bases, with 14 bases between the two germline ends. Germline CDR1 reads MDHEN; CDR2 reads SYDVKM. The CDR3 is 13 amino acids. Profiling relied on immunoSEQ multiplex PCR, and the TCRdb table lists in-frame clones only, not all of them. This sample yields over 200,000 clones, of which 80% to 90% are seen a single time; under 2.5% belongs to the top ten. The source is a woman aged 45-60 years who had recovered from COVID-19. The V gene is TRBV28, the J gene TRBJ1-4; D is unclear. The material sequenced was PBMCs or T cells enriched from blood (not recorded which). The DNA for the CDR3 is TGTGCCATACGGGGTGCTCAAAATGAAAAACTGTTTTTT. This translates into CAIRGAQNEKLFF. The whole variable domain, remainder taken from reference TRBV28 and TRBJ1-4, is DVKVTQSSRYLVKRTGEKVFLECVQDMDHENMFWYRQDPGLGLRLIYFSYDVKMKEKGDIPEGYSVSREKKERFSLILESASTNQTSMYLCAIRGAQNEKLFFGSGTQLSVL.